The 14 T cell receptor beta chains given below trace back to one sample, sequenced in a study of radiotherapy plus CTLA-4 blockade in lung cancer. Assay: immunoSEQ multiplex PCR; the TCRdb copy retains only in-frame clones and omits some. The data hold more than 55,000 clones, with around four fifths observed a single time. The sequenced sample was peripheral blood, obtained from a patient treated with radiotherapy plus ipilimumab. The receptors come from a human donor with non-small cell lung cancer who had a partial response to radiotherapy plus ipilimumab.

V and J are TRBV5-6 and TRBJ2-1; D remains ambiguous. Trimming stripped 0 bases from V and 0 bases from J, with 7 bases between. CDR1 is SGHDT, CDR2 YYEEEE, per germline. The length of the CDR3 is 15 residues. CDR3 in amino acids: CASSLAPGSYNEQFF. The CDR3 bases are TGTGCCAGCAGCTTGGCCCCGGGCTCCTACAATGAGCAGTTCTTC.

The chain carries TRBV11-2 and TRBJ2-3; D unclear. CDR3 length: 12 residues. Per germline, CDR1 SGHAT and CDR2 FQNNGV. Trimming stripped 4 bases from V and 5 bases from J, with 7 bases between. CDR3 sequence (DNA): TGTGCCAGCAGCTCCTACGGAGATACGCAGTATTTT. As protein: CASSSYGDTQYF. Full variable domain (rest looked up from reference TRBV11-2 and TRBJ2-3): EAGVAQSPRYKIIEKRQSVAFWCNPISGHATLYWYQQILGQGPKLLIQFQNNGVVDDSQLPKDRFSAERLKGVDSTLKIQPAKLEDSAVYLCASSSYGDTQYFGPGTRLTVL.

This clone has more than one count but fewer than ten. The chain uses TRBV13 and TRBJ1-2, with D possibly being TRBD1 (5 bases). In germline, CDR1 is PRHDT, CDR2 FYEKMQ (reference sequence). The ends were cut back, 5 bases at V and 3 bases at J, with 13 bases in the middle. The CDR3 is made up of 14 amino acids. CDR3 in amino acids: CASSAGDFDYGYTF. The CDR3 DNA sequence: TGTGCCAGCAGCGCCGGGGACTTTGACTATGGCTACACCTTC. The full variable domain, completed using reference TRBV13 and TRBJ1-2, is AAGVIQSPRHLIKEKRETATLKCYPIPRHDTVYWYQQGPGQDPQFLISFYEKMQSDKGSIPDRFSAQQFSDYHSELNMSSLELGDSALYFCASSAGDFDYGYTFGSGTRLTVV.

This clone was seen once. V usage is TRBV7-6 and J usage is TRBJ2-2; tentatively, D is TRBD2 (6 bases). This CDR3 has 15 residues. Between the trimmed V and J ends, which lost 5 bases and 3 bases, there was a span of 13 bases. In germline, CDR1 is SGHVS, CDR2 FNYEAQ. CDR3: CASSARWGDTGELFF. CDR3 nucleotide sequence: TGTGCCAGCAGCGCTCGATGGGGGGACACCGGGGAGCTGTTTTTT. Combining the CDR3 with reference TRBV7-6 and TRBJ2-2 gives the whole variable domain GAGVSQSPRYKVTKRGQDVALRCDPISGHVSLYWYRQALGQGPEFLTYFNYEAQQDKSGLPNDRFSAERPEGSISTLTIQRTEQRDSAMYRCASSARWGDTGELFFGEGSRLTVL.

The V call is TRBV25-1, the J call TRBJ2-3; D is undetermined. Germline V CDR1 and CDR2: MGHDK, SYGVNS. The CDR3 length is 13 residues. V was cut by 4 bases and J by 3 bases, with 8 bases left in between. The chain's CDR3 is CASSGEVTDTQYF. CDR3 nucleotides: TGTGCCAGCAGTGGCGAAGTGACAGATACGCAGTATTTT. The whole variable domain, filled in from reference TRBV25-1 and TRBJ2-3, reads EADIYQTPRYLVIGTGKKITLECSQTMGHDKMYWYQQDPGMELHLIHYSYGVNSTEKGDLSSESTVSRIRTEHFPLTLESARPSHTSQYLCASSGEVTDTQYFGPGTRLTVL.

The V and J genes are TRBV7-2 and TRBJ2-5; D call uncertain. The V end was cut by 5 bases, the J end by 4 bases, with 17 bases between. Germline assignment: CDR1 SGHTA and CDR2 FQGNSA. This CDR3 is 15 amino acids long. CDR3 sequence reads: CASSAPMAARETQYF. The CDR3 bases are TGTGCCAGCAGCGCACCCATGGCCGCACGAGAGACCCAGTACTTC.

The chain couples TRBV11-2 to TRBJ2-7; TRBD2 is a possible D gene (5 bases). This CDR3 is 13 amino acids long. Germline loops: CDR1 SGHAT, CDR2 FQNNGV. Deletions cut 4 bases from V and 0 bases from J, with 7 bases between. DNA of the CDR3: TGTGCCAGCAGCTCCGGACTCTCCTACGAGCAGTACTTC. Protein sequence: CASSSGLSYEQYF. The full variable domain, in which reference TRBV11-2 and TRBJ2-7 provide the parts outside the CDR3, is EAGVAQSPRYKIIEKRQSVAFWCNPISGHATLYWYQQILGQGPKLLIQFQNNGVVDDSQLPKDRFSAERLKGVDSTLKIQPAKLEDSAVYLCASSSGLSYEQYFGPGTRLTVT.

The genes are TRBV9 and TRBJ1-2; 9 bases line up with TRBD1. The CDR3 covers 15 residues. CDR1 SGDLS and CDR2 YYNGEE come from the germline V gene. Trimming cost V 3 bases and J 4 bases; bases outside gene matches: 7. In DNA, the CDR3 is TGTGCCAGCAGCGCCAGGACAGGGGCTAGCTATGGCTACACCTTC. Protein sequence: CASSARTGASYGYTF.

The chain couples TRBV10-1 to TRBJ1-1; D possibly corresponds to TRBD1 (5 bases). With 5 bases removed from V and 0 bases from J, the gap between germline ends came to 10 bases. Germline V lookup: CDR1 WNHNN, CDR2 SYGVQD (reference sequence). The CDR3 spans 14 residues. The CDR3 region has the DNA TGCGCCAGCAGTAGGACAAGGATGAACACTGAAGCTTTCTTT. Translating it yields CASSRTRMNTEAFF.

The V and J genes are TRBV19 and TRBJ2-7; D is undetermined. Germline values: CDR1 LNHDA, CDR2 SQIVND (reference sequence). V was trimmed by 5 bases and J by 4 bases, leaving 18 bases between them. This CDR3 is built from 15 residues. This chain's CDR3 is CASSPEQLPQYEQYF. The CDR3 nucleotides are TGTGCCAGTAGTCCAGAACAGCTACCCCAATACGAGCAGTACTTC.

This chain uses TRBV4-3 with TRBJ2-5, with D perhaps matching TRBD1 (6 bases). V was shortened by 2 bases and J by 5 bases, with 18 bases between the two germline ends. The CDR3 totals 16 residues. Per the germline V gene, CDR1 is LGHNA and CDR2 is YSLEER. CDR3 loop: CASSQSTGSVGETQYF. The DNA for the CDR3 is TGCGCCAGCAGCCAATCCACAGGGTCGGTGGGGGAGACCCAGTACTTC.

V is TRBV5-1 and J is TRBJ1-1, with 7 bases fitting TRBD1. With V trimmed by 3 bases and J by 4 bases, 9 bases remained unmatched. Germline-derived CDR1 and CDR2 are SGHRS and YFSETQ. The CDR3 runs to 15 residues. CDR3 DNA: TGCGCCAGCAGCTCTACCCGACAGGGAGGCACTGAAGCTTTCTTT. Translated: CASSSTRQGGTEAFF.

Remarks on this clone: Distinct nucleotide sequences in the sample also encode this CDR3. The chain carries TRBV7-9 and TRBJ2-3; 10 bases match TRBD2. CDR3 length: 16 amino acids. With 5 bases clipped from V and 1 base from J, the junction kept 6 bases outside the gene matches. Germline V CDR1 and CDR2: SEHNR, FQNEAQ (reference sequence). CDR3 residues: CASSAPTSGGTDTQYF. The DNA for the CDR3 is TGTGCCAGCAGCGCGCCTACTAGCGGGGGCACAGATACGCAGTATTTT.

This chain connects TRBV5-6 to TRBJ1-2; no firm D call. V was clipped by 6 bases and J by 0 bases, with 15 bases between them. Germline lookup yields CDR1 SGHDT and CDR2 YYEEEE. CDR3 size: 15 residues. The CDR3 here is CASIHWRVANYGYTF. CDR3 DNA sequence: TGTGCCAGCATCCACTGGAGGGTGGCTAACTATGGCTACACCTTC.